This TCR beta chain was sequenced in a study of shared clonotypes between healthy human individuals. Among the donors, all were Caucasian adults who lived in Nashville, Tennessee. The authors divided CD4+ cells into CD45RA+ naive and CD45RA-negative memory subsets. Genomic DNA of each subset was evenly split across several immunoSEQ plates. Per the original methods: Filtering differed because ImmunoSEQ produced junction-only sequences that carried no quality scores. TCRdb's copy holds only in-frame clones and misses some; the assay was immunoSEQ multiplex PCR. The V and J calls and clone size are taken from that table; D and trimming were inferred from the DNA. The sample shows 2,500,000 or so clones, 85% to 95% of them seen only once. Germline V gene lookup returns CDR1 WSHSY and CDR2 SAAADI. This CDR3 region has 16 residues. Between the trimmed V and J ends, which lost 2 bases and 5 bases, there was a span of 19 bases.

The sequenced material came from naive CD4+ T cells sorted from blood. Subset specified: CD45RA+ positively selected. The chain couples TRBV10-2 to TRBJ2-7; TRBD1 might be the D (6 bases). The sequence came from a man aged 18 to 29 in good health. This CDR3 is CASSEPYRDTVHEQYF. The CDR3 nucleotides are TGCGCCAGCAGTGAGCCTTACCGGGACACAGTCCACGAGCAGTACTTC.